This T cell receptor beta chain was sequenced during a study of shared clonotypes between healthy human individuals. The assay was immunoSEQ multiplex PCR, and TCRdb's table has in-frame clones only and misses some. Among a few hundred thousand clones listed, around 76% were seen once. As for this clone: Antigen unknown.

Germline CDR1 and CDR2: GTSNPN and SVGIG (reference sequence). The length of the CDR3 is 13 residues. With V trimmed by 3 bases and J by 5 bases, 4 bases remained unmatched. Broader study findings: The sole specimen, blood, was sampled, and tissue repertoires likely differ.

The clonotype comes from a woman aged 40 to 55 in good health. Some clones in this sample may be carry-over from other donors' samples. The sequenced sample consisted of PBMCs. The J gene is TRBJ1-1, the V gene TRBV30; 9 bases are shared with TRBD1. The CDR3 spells CAWRQGAGTEAFF. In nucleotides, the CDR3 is TGTGCCTGGAGACAGGGGGCGGGTACTGAAGCTTTCTTT.